The T cell receptor (beta chain) under discussion was sequenced for a study of OX40 agonist ivuxolimab in advanced cancers. Study-level information: Age averaged around 60 years (range roughly 20 to 90), and 82.7% were male.

Germline V gene sequence: CDR1 MNHEY, CDR2 SMNVEV (reference sequence). This CDR3 region has 17 residues. V was clipped by 2 bases and J by 7 bases; unmatched bases: 9. People who had autoimmune disease history or systemic immunosuppression were excluded. With regard to this clone: The antigen is undetermined.

Here immunoSEQ multiplex PCR was the method, and the copy in TCRdb shows in-frame clones only, minus some. The table includes under 25,000 clones, roughly 89% detected once. Regarding the study as a whole: At 0.1 to 3.0 mg/kg and by week 6, clonal expansion occurred in CD4+ and CD8+ blood T cells. Expanded clones belonging to CD8+ T cells outnumbered, on average, those of CD4+.

This sequence joins TRBV27 and TRBJ2-1; TRBD2 matches at 12 bases. Sequencing used CD4+ or CD8+ T cells sorted from blood, obtained in a trial of the OX40 agonist ivuxolimab. This sequence was found in an adult with an advanced solid tumor such as melanoma, head and neck, liver or kidney cancer. Here the CDR3 reads CASSLPLLAGGPNEQFF. The CDR3 DNA follows: TGTGCCAGCAGTTTACCCCTTCTAGCGGGAGGGCCTAATGAGCAGTTCTTC.